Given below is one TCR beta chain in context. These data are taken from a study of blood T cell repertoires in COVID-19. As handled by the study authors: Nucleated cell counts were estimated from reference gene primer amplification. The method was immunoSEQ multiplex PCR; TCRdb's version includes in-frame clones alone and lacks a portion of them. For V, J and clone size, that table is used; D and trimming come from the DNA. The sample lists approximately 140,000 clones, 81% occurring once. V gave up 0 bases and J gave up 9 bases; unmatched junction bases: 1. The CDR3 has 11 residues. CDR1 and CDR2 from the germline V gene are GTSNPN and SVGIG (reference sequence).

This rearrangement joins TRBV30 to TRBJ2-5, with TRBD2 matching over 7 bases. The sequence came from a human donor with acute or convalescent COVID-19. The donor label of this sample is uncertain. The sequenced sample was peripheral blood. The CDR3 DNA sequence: TGTGCCTGGAGTGTACGGGAGGCCCAGTACTTC. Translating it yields CAWSVREAQYF.